This passage covers 3 T cell receptor beta chains from one sample sequenced in a study of human T cells and chemical hapten exposure. The sample's time point: patch test 1, 2 weeks after DPC sensitization. The treatment: therapeutic diphenylcyclopropenone sensitization with weekly scalp DPC. TCRdb itself ran the RACE reads through MiXCR, one entry per CDR3 protein. The data contain under 450,000 distinct CDR3 sequences, approximately 5% of them seen just once; the ten biggest clones take up approximately 2.1%. This material consisted of whole blood, taken in connection with sensitization to the hapten diphenylcyclopropenone (DPC). The receptor set was obtained from a woman between 45 and 60 years old with alopecia areata. Some clones in this sample may be carry-over from other donors' samples.

This clonotype has only a few counts. The gene calls are TRBV7-8 and TRBJ1-4, with no clear D. CDR1 is SGHVS and CDR2 is FQNEAQ in the germline V gene. V was cut by 4 bases and J by 8 bases, with 20 bases left in between. CDR3 length equals 16 residues. CDR3 residues: CASSSPDGGDSEKLFF. CDR3 DNA sequence: TGTGCCAGCAGCTCGCCGGACGGAGGAGATAGCGAAAAACTGTTTTTT.

This clonotype was picked up many times. This chain uses TRBV5-1 with TRBJ1-1; 8 bases align to TRBD1. Germline V CDR1 and CDR2: SGHRS, YFSETQ. V dropped 0 bases and J dropped 2; count of bases not matched to a gene: 3. This CDR3 region has 15 residues. The CDR3 spells CASSLGQGKNTEAFF. As DNA, the CDR3 is TGCGCCAGCAGCTTGGGACAGGGGAAAAACACTGAAGCTTTCTTT.

This clonotype appeared many times. This chain links TRBV6-1 with TRBJ2-5; TRBD1 matches at 7 bases. The ends lost 7 bases at V and 5 bases at J; junction bases unmatched: 7. The CDR3 contains 13 residues. CDR1 and CDR2 from the germline V gene are MNHNS and SASEGT. CDR3 sequence reads: CASNTGARETQYF. The CDR3 coding sequence is TGTGCCAGCAATACAGGGGCGCGGGAGACCCAGTACTTC.